This T cell receptor (beta chain) was documented in a study of tumor-infiltrating lymphocytes in primary liver carcinoma. Background on the study: Each of the growths was stage T1-T3 N0M0, extending roughly 4.2 to 11 cm across. Sample yields of productive TCRbeta reads, ranging from roughly 3.5 to 7.13 million, were similar across tissue types. Study-wide points: Representation across all five tumor regions was limited to only about 7-25% of top clones.

With roughly 0.5 ug total RNA as template and a constant-region primer, TCR beta cDNA was made. Libraries covering TCR beta were generated through three nested multiplex PCR rounds (using a slightly modified ARM-PCR). With TRBV1-TRBV30 forward primers and a C-beta reverse primer, the first two PCR rounds were run for about 10 cycles each. Each CDR3 protein is one row after TCRdb ran MiXCR on the multiplex PCR reads. The sample holds tens of thousands of distinct CDR3 sequences, roughly 77% seen once. The source material, 20-30 mg of unsorted bulk tissue, was used to co-extract RNA and DNA. Patients underwent surgical resection for primary liver carcinoma. CDR3 length equals 14 residues. The germline V gene encodes CDR1 GTSNPN and CDR2 SVGIG (reference sequence). With V trimmed by 0 bases and J by 8 bases, 4 bases remained unmatched. This clonotype was picked up many times. Its antigen remains unknown.

The sequence came from a woman between 25 and 40 years old with primary liver carcinoma and hepatitis B virus infection. The V call is TRBV30, the J call TRBJ2-1, with 10 bases aligning to TRBD2. Sequenced material: liver tumor tissue from sampling region 3. Subset here: tumor region T3, left-lateral pole. The CDR3 DNA is TGTGCCTGGAGTGTGGTTCTAGCGGGAGATGAGCAGTTCTTC. Protein product: CAWSVVLAGDEQFF.